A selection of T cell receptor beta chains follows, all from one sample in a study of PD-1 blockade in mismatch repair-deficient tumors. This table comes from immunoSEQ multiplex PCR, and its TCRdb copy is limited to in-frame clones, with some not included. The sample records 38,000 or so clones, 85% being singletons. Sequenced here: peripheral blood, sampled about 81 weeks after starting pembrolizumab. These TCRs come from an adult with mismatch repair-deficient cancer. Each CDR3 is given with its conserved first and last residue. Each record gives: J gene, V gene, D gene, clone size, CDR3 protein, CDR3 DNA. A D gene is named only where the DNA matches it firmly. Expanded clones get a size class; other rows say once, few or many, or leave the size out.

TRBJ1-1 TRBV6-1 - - CASSELQNTEAFF TGTGCCAGCAGTGAGCTACAAAACACTGAAGCTTTCTTT
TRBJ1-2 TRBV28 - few CASSLINWEPVF TGTGCCAGCAGTTTAATCAACTGGGAGCCTGTCTTC
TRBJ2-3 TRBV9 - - CASSVDDSRPRTDTQYF TGTGCCAGCAGCGTAGATGATAGCCGGCCTCGCACAGATACGCAGTATTTT
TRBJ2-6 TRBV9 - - CASSVEGFSGANVLTF TGTGCCAGCAGCGTAGAGGGGTTCTCTGGGGCCAACGTCCTGACTTTC
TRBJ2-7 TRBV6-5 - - CASSYGHQSYEQYF TGTGCCAGCAGTTACGGGCACCAATCCTACGAGCAGTACTTC
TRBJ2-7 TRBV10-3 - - CAILSSEATSYEQYF TGTGCCATACTCTCAAGCGAGGCTACTTCCTACGAGCAGTACTTC
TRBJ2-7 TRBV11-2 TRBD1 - CASSLVRKTTGKLQYEQYF TGTGCCAGCAGCTTAGTCAGAAAGACGACAGGGAAGCTCCAGTACGAGCAGTACTTC
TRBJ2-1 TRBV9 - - CASSVVNYEQFF TGTGCCAGCAGCGTAGTTAACTATGAGCAGTTCTTC
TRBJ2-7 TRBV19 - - CASRGRDSYEQYF TGTGCCAGTAGGGGACGGGACTCCTACGAGCAGTACTTC
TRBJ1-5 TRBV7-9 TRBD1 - CASSRTGSNQPQHF TGTGCCAGCAGCCGGACAGGGAGCAATCAGCCCCAGCATTTT
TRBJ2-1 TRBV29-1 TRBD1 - CSVSRLGTGSYNEQFF TGCAGCGTTTCGAGGTTAGGGACAGGGTCCTACAATGAGCAGTTCTTC
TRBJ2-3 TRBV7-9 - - CASSLGHEDTQYF TGTGCCAGCAGCTTGGGACACGAAGATACGCAGTATTTT
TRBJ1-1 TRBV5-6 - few CASSLMAVNTEAFF TGTGCCAGCAGCTTGATGGCGGTGAACACTGAAGCTTTCTTT
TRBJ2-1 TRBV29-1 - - CSVVGSGGNEQFF TGCAGCGTTGTGGGGTCAGGAGGCAATGAGCAGTTCTTC
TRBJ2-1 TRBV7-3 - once CASSPSRFNEQFF TGTGCCAGCAGCCCATCTAGATTCAATGAGCAGTTCTTC
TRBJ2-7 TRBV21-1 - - CASSKVEDRGQYEQYF TGTGCCAGCAGCAAAGTGGAGGACAGGGGACAATACGAGCAGTACTTC
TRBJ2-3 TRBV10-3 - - CAISESGSSTDTQYF TGTGCCATCAGTGAGAGCGGCTCTAGCACAGATACGCAGTATTTT
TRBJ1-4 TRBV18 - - CASSNTARAPNEKLFF TGTGCCAGCTCAAACACTGCCAGGGCGCCTAATGAAAAACTGTTTTTT
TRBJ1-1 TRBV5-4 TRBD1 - CATAGQGVRAFF TGTGCCACCGCGGGACAGGGGGTTCGAGCTTTCTTT
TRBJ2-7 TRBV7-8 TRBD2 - CASSLGLAGGAYEQYF TGTGCCAGCAGCTTAGGTCTAGCGGGAGGGGCCTACGAGCAGTACTTC
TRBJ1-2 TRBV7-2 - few CASSLVAGADYGYTF TGTGCCAGCAGCTTAGTCGCGGGGGCAGACTATGGCTACACCTTC
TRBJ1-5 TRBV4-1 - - CASSQEGGFRPQHF TGCGCCAGCAGCCAAGAGGGAGGGTTTCGGCCCCAGCATTTT
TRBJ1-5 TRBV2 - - CASSEFRPGDSNQPQHF TGTGCCAGCAGTGAATTTAGACCAGGGGATAGCAATCAGCCCCAGCATTTT
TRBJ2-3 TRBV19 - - CASSIGLAGTDTQYF TGTGCCAGTAGTATCGGGCTAGCCGGCACAGATACGCAGTATTTT
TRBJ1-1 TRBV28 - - CASSLRGSVTEAFF TGTGCCAGCAGTTTAAGGGGTAGTGTTACTGAAGCTTTCTTT
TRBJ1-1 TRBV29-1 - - CSVVSGMEAFF TGCAGCGTTGTATCCGGGATGGAGGCTTTCTTT
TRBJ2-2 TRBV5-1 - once CASSYGGDPGELFF TGCGCCAGCAGCTATGGCGGGGATCCCGGGGAGCTGTTTTTT
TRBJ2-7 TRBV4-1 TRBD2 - CASSRPTSDPSEQYF TGCGCCAGCAGCCGGCCGACTAGCGACCCTTCCGAGCAGTACTTC
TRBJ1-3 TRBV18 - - CASSPFQRSEIGNTIYF TGTGCCAGCTCACCCTTTCAGCGATCGGAGATAGGAAACACCATATATTTT
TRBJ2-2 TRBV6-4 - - CASRRDGGNTGELFF TGTGCCAGCAGACGGGACGGAGGTAACACCGGGGAGCTGTTTTTT
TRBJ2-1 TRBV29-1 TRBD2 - CSVGNSGSGEFNEQFF TGCAGCGTTGGAAATAGCGGGAGTGGAGAATTCAATGAGCAGTTCTTC
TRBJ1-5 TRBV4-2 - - CASSQDGGREGSQPQHF TGTGCCAGCAGCCAAGATGGGGGTAGGGAGGGGAGCCAGCCCCAGCATTTT
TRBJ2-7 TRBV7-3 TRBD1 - CASSLEGTDYEQYF TGTGCCAGCAGCTTAGAGGGGACAGACTACGAGCAGTACTTC
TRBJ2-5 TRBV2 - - CASSVGHLLQETQYF TGTGCCAGCAGTGTCGGACATCTCCTCCAAGAGACCCAGTACTTC
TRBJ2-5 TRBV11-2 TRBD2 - CASSLDRTGLALGETQYF TGTGCCAGCAGCTTAGATCGGACGGGACTAGCCCTAGGGGAGACCCAGTACTTC
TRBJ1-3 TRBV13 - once CASSHTIGRAKSGNTIYF TGTGCCAGCAGTCACACCATTGGGAGGGCAAAATCTGGAAACACCATATATTTT
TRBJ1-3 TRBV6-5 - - CASNRERNTIYF TGTGCCAGCAACCGTGAGAGAAACACCATATATTTT
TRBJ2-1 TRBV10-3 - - CAISESMNEQFF TGTGCCATCAGTGAGTCAATGAATGAGCAGTTCTTC
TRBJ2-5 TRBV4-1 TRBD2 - CASSRGLAGGPTETQYF TGCGCCAGCAGCCGGGGACTAGCGGGAGGGCCTACGGAGACCCAGTACTTC
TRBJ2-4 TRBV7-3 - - CASSSWGEF TGTGCCAGCAGCTCCTGGGGGGAATTC
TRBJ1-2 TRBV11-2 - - CASSLTGIATSGYTF TGTGCCAGCAGCTTAACCGGGATAGCCACTTCTGGCTACACCTTC
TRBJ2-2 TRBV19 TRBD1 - CASSIKGAITGELFF TGTGCCAGTAGTATAAAGGGGGCGATCACCGGGGAGCTGTTTTTT
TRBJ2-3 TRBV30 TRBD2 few CAWSTGLAGGINTDTQYF TGTGCCTGGAGCACCGGACTAGCGGGAGGTATTAACACAGATACGCAGTATTTT
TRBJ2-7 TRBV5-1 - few CASSLGVQQYF TGCGCCAGCAGCTTGGGTGTTCAGCAGTACTTC
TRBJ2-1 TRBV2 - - CASREWTSAYNEQFF TGTGCCAGCAGGGAGTGGACTTCTGCGTACAATGAGCAGTTCTTC
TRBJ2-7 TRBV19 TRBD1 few CASRLRDSVSYEQYF TGTGCCAGTAGACTGAGGGACAGTGTCTCCTACGAGCAGTACTTC
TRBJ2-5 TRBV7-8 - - CASSPPVETQYF TGTGCCAGCAGCCCACCCGTAGAGACCCAGTACTTC
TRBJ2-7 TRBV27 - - CASSSDWRLNYEQYF TGTGCCAGCAGCTCGGACTGGCGCCTAAACTACGAGCAGTACTTC
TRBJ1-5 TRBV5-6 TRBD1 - CASSLAGTGNQPQHF TGTGCCAGCAGCTTGGCCGGGACAGGGAATCAGCCCCAGCATTTT
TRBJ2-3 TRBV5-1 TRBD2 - CASSLGGRADTQYF TGCGCCAGCAGCTTGGGCGGGAGGGCAGATACGCAGTATTTT
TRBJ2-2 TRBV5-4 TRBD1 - CASSSGQGSGELFF TGTGCCAGCAGCTCCGGACAGGGGAGCGGGGAGCTGTTTTTT
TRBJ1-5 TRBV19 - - CASSPNGVDQPQHF TGTGCCAGTAGTCCTAATGGGGTGGATCAGCCCCAGCATTTT
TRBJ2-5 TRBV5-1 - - CASRIGVEETQYF TGCGCCAGCAGAATAGGGGTCGAAGAGACCCAGTACTTC
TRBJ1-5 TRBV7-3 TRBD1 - CASSLTGQGQPQHF TGTGCCAGCAGCTTAACGGGACAGGGCCAGCCCCAGCATTTT
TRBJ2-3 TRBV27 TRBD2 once CASSLRGRAGDTQYF TGTGCCAGCAGTCTTCGGGGGAGGGCCGGGGATACGCAGTATTTT
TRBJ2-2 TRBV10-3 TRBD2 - CAISVGLAGSFGELFF TGTGCCATCAGTGTCGGACTAGCGGGTAGTTTCGGGGAGCTGTTTTTT
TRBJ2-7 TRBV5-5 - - CASSPEGYEQYF TGTGCCAGCAGTCCTGAGGGGTACGAGCAGTACTTC
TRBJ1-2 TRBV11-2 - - CASSLNPGASENYGYTF TGTGCCAGCAGCCTTAACCCGGGTGCGAGTGAGAACTATGGCTACACCTTC
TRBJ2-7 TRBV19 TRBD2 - CASSTVLAGHYEQYF TGTGCCAGTAGTACAGTCCTAGCGGGGCACTACGAGCAGTACTTC